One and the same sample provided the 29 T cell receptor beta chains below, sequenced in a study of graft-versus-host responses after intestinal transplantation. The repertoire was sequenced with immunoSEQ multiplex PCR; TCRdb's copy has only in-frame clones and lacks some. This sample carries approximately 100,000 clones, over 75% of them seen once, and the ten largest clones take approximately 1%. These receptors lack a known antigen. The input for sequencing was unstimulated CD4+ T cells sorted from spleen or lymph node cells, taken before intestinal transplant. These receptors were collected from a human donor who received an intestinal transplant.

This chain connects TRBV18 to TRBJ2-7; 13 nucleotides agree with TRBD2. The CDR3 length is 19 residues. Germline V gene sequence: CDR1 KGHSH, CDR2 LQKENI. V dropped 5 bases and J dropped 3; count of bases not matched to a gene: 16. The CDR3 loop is CASSNRTSGSSWGDYEQYF. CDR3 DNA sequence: TGTGCCAGCTCAAACCGGACTAGCGGGAGTTCATGGGGGGACTACGAGCAGTACTTC.

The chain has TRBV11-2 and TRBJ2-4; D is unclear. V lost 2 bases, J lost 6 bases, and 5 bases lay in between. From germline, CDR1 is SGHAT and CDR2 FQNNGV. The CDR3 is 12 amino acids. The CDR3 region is CASSLPGNIQYF. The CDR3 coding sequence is TGTGCCAGCAGCTTACCAGGAAACATTCAGTACTTC.

In DNA, the CDR3 is TGCGCCAGCAGCCCGGACAGGGTAGGGACCGGGGAGCTGTTTTTT. This translates into CASSPDRVGTGELFF. The chain combines TRBV5-1 with TRBJ2-2, with 8 bases aligning to TRBD1. The germline CDR1 and CDR2 sequences are SGHRS and YFSETQ. Germline trimming cut 4 bases from V and 5 bases from J; bases unmatched to any gene: 7. The CDR3 is 15 residues long.

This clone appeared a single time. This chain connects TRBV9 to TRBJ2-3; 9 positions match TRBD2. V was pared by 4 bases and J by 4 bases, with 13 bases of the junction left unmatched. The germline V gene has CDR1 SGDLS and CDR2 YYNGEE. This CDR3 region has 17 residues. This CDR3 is CASSPILAGRGADTQYF. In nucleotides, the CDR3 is TGTGCCAGCAGCCCCATACTAGCGGGCAGGGGTGCAGATACGCAGTATTTT.

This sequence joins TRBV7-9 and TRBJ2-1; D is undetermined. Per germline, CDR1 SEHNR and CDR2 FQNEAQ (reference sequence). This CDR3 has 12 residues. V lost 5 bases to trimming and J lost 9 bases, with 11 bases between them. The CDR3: CASSPFWGEQFF. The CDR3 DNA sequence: TGTGCCAGCAGCCCTTTTTGGGGTGAGCAGTTCTTC.

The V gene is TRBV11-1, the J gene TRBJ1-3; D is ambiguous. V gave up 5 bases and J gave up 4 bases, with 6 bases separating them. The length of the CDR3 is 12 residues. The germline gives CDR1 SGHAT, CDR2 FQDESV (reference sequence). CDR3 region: CASSPEGNTIYF. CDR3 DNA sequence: TGTGCCAGCAGCCCGGAAGGAAACACCATATATTTT.

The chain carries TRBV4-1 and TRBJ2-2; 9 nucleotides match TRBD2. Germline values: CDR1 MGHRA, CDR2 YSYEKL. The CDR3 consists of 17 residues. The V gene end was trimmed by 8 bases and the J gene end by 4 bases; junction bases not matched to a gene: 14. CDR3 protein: CASGLGVSGGSTGELFF. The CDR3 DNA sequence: TGCGCCAGCGGCCTCGGGGTTAGCGGGGGATCCACCGGGGAGCTGTTTTTT.

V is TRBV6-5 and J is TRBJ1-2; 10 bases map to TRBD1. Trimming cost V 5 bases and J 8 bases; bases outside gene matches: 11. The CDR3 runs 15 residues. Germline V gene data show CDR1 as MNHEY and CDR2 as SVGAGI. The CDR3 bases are TGTGCCAGCAGTGCGACAGGGGGCGCCGGATGGGGCTACACCTTC. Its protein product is CASSATGGAGWGYTF.

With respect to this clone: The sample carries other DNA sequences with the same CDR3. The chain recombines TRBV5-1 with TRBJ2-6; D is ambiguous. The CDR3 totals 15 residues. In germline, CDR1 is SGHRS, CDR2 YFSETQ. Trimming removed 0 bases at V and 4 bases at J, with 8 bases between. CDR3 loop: CASSLVGSGANVLTF. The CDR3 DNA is TGCGCCAGCAGCTTGGTAGGATCCGGGGCCAACGTCCTGACTTTC.

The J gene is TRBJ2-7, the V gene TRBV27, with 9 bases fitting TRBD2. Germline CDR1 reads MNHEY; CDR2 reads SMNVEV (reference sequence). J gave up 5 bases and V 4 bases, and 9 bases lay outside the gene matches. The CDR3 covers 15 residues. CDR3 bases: TGTGCCAGCAGTTCCCCCCTGCTAGCGGGAAACGAGCAGTACTTC. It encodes CASSSPLLAGNEQYF.

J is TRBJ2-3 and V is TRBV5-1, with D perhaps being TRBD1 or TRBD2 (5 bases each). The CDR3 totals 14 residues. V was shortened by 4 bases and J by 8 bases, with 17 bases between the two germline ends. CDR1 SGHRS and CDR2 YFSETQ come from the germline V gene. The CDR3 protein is CASSPWDLSGTQYF. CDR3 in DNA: TGCGCCAGCAGCCCATGGGACCTTTCGGGTACGCAGTATTTT.

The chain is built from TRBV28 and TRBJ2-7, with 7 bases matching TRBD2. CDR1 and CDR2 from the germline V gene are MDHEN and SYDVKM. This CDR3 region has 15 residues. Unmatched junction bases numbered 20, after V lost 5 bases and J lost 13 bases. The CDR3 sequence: CASSIESTGPGGAYF. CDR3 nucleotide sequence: TGTGCCAGCAGTATAGAATCGACCGGGCCGGGGGGAGCCTACTTC.

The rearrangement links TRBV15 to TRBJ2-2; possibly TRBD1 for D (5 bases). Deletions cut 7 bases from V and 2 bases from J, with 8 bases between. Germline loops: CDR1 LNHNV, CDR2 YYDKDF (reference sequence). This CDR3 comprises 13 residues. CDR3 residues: CATTQGNTGELFF. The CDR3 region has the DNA TGTGCCACCACCCAGGGAAACACCGGGGAGCTGTTTTTT.

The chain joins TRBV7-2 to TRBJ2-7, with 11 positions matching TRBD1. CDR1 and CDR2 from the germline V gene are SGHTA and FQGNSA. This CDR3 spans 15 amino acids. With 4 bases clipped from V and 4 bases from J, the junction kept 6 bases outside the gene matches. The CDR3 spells CASSWTGTGGYEQYF. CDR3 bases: TGTGCCAGCAGCTGGACCGGGACAGGGGGTTACGAGCAGTACTTC.

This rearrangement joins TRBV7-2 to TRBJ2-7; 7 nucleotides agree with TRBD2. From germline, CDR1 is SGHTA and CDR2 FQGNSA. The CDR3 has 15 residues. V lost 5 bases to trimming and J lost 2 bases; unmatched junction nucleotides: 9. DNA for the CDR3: TGTGCCAGCAGCCCACCCCCTGGGGGGGCCTACGAGCAGTACTTC. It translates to CASSPPPGGAYEQYF.

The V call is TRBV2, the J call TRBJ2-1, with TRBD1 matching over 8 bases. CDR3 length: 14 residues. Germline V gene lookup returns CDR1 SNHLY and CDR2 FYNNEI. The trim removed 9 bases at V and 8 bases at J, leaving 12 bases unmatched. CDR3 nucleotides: TGTGCCAGTACGGGACAGGCAACTCCCGATGAGCAGTTCTTC. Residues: CASTGQATPDEQFF.

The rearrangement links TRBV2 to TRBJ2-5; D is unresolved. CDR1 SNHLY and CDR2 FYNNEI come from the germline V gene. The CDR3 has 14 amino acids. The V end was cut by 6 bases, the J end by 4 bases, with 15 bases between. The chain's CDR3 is CASRPERSGETQYF. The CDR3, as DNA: TGTGCCAGCAGGCCAGAGAGGTCAGGAGAGACCCAGTACTTC.

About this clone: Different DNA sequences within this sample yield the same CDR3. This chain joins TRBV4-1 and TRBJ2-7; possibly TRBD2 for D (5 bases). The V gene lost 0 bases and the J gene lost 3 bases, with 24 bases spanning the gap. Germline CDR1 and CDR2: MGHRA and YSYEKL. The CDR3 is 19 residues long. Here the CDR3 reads CASSQDFDTHLPGVYEQYF. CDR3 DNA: TGCGCCAGCAGCCAAGATTTCGACACTCACCTTCCCGGGGTCTACGAGCAGTACTTC.

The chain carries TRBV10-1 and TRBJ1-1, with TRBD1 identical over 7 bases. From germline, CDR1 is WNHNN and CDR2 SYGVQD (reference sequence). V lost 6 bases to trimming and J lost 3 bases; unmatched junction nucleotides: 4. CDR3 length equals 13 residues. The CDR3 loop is CASSITGDTEAFF. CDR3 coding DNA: TGCGCCAGCAGCATAACAGGGGACACTGAAGCTTTCTTT.

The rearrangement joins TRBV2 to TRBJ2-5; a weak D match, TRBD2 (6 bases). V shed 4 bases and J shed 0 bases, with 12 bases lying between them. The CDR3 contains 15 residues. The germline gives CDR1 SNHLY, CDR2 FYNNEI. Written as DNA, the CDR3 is TGTGCCAGCAGTGTGGCTAGCGAGTACCAAGAGACCCAGTACTTC. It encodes CASSVASEYQETQYF. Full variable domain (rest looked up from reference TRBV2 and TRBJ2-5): EPEVTQTPSHQVTQMGQEVILRCVPISNHLYFYWYRQILGQKVEFLVSFYNNEISEKSEIFDDQFSVERPDGSNFTLKIRSTKLEDSAMYFCASSVASEYQETQYFGPGTRLLVL.

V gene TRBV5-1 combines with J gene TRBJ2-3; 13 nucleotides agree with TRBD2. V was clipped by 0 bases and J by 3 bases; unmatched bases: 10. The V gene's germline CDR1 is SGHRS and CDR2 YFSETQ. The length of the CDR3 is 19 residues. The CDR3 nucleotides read TGCGCCAGCAGCTTGGAGCGGACTAGCGGGAGTTTCAGAACAGATACGCAGTATTTT. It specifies CASSLERTSGSFRTDTQYF. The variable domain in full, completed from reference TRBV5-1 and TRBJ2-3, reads KAGVTQTPRYLIKTRGQQVTLSCSPISGHRSVSWYQQTPGQGLQFLFEYFSETQRNKGNFPGRFSGRQFSNSRSEMNVSTLELGDSALYLCASSLERTSGSFRTDTQYFGPGTRLTVL.

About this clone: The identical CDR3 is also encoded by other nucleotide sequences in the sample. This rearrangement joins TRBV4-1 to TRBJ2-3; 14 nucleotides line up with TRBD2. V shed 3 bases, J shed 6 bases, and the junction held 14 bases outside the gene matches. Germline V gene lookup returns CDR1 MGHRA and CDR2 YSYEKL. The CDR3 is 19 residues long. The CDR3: CASSHHTGGLAGAGDTQYF. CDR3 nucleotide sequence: TGCGCCAGCAGCCATCACACCGGGGGACTAGCGGGGGCGGGGGATACGCAGTATTTT.

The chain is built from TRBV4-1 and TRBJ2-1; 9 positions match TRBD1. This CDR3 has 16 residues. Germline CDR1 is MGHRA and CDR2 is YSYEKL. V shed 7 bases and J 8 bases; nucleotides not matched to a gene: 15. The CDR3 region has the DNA TGCGCCAGCACCAAAGTTTGGACAGGGGAGGGCGATGAGCAGTTCTTC. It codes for CASTKVWTGEGDEQFF.

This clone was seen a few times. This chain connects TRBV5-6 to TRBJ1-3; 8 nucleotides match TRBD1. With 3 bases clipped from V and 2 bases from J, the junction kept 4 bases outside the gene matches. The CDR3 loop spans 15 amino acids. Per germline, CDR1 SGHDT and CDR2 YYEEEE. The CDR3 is CASSSMDRAGNTIYF. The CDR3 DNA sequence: TGTGCCAGCAGCTCGATGGACAGGGCTGGAAACACCATATATTTT. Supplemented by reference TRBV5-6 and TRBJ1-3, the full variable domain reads DAGVTQSPTHLIKTRGQQVTLRCSPKSGHDTVSWYQQALGQGPQFIFQYYEEEERQRGNFPDRFSGHQFPNYSSELNVNALLLGDSALYLCASSSMDRAGNTIYFGEGSWLTVV.

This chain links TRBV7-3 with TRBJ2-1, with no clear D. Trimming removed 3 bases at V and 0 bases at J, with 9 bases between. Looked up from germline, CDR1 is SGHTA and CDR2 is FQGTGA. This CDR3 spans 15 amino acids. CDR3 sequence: CASSFRRSSYNEQFF. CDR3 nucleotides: TGTGCCAGCAGCTTCCGGCGGAGCTCCTACAATGAGCAGTTCTTC.

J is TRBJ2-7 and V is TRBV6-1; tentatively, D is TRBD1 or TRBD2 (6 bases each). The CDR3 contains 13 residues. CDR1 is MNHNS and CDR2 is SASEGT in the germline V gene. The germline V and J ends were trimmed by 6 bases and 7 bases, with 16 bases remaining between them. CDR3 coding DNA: TGTGCCAGCAGAGCCCGGGGGCGAGGGGAGCAGTACTTC. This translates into CASRARGRGEQYF.

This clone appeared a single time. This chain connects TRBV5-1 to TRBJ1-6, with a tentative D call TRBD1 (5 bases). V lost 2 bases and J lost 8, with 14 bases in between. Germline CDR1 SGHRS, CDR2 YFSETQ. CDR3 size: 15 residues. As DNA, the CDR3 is TGCGCCAGCAGCTTACGGACGGGCAGGGATTCACCCCTCCACTTT. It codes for CASSLRTGRDSPLHF.

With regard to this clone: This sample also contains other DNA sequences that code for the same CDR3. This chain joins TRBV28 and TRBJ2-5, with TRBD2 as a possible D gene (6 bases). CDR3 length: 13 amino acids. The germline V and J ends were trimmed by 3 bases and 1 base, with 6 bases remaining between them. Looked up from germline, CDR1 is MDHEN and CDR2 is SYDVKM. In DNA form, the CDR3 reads TGTGCCAGCAGTTTGGGACTCCAAGAGACCCAGTACTTC. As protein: CASSLGLQETQYF.

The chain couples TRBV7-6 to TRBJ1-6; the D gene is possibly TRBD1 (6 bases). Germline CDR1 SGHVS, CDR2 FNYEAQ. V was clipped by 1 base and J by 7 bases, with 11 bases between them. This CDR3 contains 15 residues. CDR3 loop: CASSLGGAGNSPLHF. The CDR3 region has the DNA TGTGCCAGCAGCTTAGGGGGGGCAGGGAATTCACCCCTCCACTTT.